These 7 T cell receptor beta chains originate from one sample sequenced in a study of T-cell memory formation after mild COVID-19. Each CDR3 protein is one row after TCRdb ran MiXCR on the 5' RACE reads. In the table there are a few hundred thousand distinct CDR3 sequences, about 16% of which are singletons. Input material: PBMCs or a T cell subset sorted from them (not recorded which). The receptors originated from a man younger than 35 who had mild COVID-19 (a few samples of this study predate the infection). Cell type and time point are not known.

The rearrangement links TRBV5-1 to TRBJ2-1; no firm D call. V gave up 0 bases and J gave up 9 bases, with 13 bases separating them. CDR1 is SGHRS and CDR2 is YFSETQ in the germline V gene. The CDR3 has 14 amino acids. The CDR3 nucleotides read TGCGCCAGCAGCTTGGGACCTCAAAGTGGTGAGCAGTTCTTC. Residues: CASSLGPQSGEQFF.

There are a few counts of this clonotype. The V and J genes are TRBV2 and TRBJ2-7; no firm D call. Trimming left V 7 bases short and J 6 bases short, with 7 bases between. The germline CDR1 and CDR2 sequences are SNHLY and FYNNEI. The CDR3 spans 10 residues. CDR3 sequence reads: CASMTGEQYV. The CDR3 DNA follows: TGTGCCAGCATGACTGGCGAGCAGTACGTC.

The sample holds a few counts of this clonotype. The chain recombines TRBV7-8 with TRBJ2-6; D gene ambiguous. The CDR3 is made up of 15 amino acids. Germline-derived CDR1 and CDR2 are SGHVS and FQNEAQ. Trimming took 1 base from V and 4 from J, leaving 8 bases between them. CDR3 residues: CASSLGAPGANVLTF. CDR3 nucleotide sequence: TGTGCCAGCAGCTTAGGGGCACCCGGGGCCAACGTCCTGACTTTC.

This chain joins TRBV7-9 and TRBJ1-6; 8 bases align to TRBD1. The CDR3 totals 19 residues. CDR1 and CDR2 from the germline V gene are SEHNR and FQNEAQ (reference sequence). Trimming took 5 bases from V and 0 from J; bases not matched to a gene: 12. The CDR3 DNA reads TGTGCCAGCAGCGTGGACAGGGTGCCGCTAAGCTCCTATAATTCACCCCTCCACTTT. It translates to CASSVDRVPLSSYNSPLHF. Supplemented by reference TRBV7-9 and TRBJ1-6, the full variable domain reads DTGVSQNPRHKITKRGQNVTFRCDPISEHNRLYWYRQTLGQGPEFLTYFQNEAQLEKSRLLSDRFSAERPKGSFSTLEIQRTEQGDSAMYLCASSVDRVPLSSYNSPLHFGNGTRLTVT.

The sample holds many counts of this clonotype. The chain joins TRBV7-9 to TRBJ1-1; D gene ambiguous. The ends were cut back, 5 bases at V and 3 bases at J, with 16 bases in the middle. CDR3 length: 15 residues. Germline lookup yields CDR1 SEHNR and CDR2 FQNEAQ (reference sequence). This CDR3 reads CASSPTTIFDTEAFF. CDR3 DNA: TGTGCCAGCAGCCCCACGACGATTTTCGACACTGAAGCTTTCTTT.

The count of this clonotype is one. CDR3 sequence (DNA): TGTGCCAGCAGCCGCCGTCAGGGAGGATCACCCCTCCACTTT. It yields the protein CASSRRQGGSPLHF. The chain joins TRBV14 to TRBJ1-6; D might be TRBD1 (5 bases). The CDR3 sequence is 14 residues long. The ends were cut back, 4 bases at V and 10 bases at J, with 14 bases in the middle. Germline V gives CDR1 SGHDN, CDR2 FVKESK.

The J gene is TRBJ1-1, the V gene TRBV6-5, with D unresolved. Germline loops: CDR1 MNHEY, CDR2 SVGAGI. V was trimmed by 5 bases and J by 2 bases, leaving 9 bases between them. The length of the CDR3 is 13 residues. CDR3 loop: CASSRMVNTEAFF. The CDR3 coding sequence is TGTGCCAGCAGTCGGATGGTAAACACTGAAGCTTTCTTT.